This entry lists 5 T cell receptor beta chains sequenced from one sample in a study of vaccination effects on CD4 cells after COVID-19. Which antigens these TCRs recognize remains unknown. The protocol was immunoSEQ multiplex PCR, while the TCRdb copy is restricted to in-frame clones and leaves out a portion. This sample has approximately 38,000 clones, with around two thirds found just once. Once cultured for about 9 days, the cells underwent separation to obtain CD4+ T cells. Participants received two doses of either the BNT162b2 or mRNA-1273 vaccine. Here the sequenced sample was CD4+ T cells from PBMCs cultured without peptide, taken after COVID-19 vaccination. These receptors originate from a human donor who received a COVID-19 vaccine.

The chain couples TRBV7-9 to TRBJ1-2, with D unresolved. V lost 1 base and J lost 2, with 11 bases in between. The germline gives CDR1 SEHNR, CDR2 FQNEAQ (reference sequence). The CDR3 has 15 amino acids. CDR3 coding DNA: TGTGCCAGCAGCTTAGAATGGGAGAGAAACTATGGCTACACCTTC. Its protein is CASSLEWERNYGYTF.

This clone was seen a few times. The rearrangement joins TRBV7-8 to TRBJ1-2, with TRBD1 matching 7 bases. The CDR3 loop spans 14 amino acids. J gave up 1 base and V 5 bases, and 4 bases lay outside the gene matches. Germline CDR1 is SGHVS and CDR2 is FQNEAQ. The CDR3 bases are TGTGCCAGCAGCCCCCGGGACAGTAACTATGGCTACACCTTC. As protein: CASSPRDSNYGYTF.

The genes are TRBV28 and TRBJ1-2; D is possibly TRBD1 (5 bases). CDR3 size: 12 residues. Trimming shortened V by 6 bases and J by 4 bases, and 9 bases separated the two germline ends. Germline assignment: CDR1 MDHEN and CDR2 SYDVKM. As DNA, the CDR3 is TGTGCCAGCAGCGGGGGTCGCTATGGCTACACCTTC. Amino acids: CASSGGRYGYTF.

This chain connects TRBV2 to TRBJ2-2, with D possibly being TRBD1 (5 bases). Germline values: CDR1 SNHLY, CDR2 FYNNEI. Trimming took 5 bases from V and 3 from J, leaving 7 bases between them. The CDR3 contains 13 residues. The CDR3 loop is CASSRQYTGELFF. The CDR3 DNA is TGTGCCAGCAGTAGACAGTACACCGGGGAGCTGTTTTTT.

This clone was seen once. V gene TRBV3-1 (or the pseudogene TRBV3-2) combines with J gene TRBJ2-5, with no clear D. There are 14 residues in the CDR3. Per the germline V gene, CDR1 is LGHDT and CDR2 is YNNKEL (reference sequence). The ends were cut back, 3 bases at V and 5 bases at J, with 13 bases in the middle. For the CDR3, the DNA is TGTGCCAGCAGCCAGGGATGGGTGTGGGAGACCCAGTACTTC. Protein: CASSQGWVWETQYF.